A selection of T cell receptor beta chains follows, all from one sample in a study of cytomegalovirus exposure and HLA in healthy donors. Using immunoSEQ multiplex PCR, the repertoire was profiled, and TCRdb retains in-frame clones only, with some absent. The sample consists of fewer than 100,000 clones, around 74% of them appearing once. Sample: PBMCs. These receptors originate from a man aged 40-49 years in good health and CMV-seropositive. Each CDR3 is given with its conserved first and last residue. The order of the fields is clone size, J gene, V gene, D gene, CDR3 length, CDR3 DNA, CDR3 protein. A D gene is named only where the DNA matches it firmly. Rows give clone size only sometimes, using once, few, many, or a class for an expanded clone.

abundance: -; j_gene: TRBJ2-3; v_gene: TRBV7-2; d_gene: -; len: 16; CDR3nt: TGTGCCAGCACCTGGGGGGGCGGGAGTCTCGCAGATACGCAGTATTTT; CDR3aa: CASTWGGGSLADTQYF
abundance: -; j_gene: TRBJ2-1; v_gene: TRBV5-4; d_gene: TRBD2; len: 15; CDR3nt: TGTGCCAGCAGCCTGCGGACTAGCGGAGACAATGAGCAGTTCTTC; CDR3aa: CASSLRTSGDNEQFF
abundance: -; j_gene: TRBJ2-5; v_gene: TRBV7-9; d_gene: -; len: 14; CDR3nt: TGTGCCAGCAGCTGGACCGGGGGCCAAGAGACCCAGTACTTC; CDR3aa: CASSWTGGQETQYF
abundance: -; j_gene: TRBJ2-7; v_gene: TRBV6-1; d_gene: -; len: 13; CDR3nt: TGTGCCAGCAGCGAGGCCCCCTCCTACGAGCAGTACTTC; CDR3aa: CASSEAPSYEQYF
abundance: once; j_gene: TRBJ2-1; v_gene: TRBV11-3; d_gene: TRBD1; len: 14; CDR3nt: TGTGCCAGCAGCGACCGGGACAGGGGTAATGAGCAGTTCTTC; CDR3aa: CASSDRDRGNEQFF
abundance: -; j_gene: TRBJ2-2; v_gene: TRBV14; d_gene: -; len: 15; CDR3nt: TGTGCCAGCAGCCTGGGGGCCCTGAACACCGGGGAGCTGTTTTTT; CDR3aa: CASSLGALNTGELFF
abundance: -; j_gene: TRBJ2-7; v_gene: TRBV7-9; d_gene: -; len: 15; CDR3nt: TGTTCCAGCAGCGGTCGGGGAGGCCTACTTTTTGAGCAGTACTTC; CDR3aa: CSSSGRGGLLFEQYF
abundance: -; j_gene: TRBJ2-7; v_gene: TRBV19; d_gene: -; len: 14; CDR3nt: TGTGCCAGTAGTAAGGAGGGCTACGCGGGCGAGCAGTACTTC; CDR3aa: CASSKEGYAGEQYF
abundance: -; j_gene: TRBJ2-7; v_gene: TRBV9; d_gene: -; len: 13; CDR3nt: TGTGCCAGCAGCGTAGCAGTCGCCTACGAGCAGTACTTC; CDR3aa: CASSVAVAYEQYF
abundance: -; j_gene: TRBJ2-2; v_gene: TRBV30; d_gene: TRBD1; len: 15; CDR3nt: TGTGCCTGGAGACCCGACAGGGGAAGGGACGGGGAGCTGTTTTTT; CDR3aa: CAWRPDRGRDGELFF
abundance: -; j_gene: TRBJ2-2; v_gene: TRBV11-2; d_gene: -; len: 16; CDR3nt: TGTGCCAGCAGCTTACTCCCAGGGGTGTACACCGGGGAGCTGTTTTTT; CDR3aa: CASSLLPGVYTGELFF
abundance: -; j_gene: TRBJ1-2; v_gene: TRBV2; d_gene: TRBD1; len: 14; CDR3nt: TGTGCCAGCAGTTCGGGACAGAAATTTTATGGCTACACCTTC; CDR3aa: CASSSGQKFYGYTF
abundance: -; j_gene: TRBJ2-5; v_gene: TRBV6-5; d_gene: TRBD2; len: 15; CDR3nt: TGTGCCAGCAGACCCAATAGCGGGGGGTGGGAGACCCAGTACTTC; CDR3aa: CASRPNSGGWETQYF
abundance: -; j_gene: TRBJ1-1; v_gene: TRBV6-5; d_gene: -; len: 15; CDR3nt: TGTGCCAGCAGTTACTCGTCCTCAGTTAACACTGAAGCTTTCTTT; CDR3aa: CASSYSSSVNTEAFF
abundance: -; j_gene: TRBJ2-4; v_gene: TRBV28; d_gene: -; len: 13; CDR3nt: TGTGCCAGCGGTCTTATAGCTAAAAACATTCAGTACTTC; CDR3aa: CASGLIAKNIQYF
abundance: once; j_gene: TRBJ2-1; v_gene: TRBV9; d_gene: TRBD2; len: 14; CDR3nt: TGTGCCAGCAGCGGGACTAGCGGGAACGATGAGCAGTTCTTC; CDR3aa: CASSGTSGNDEQFF
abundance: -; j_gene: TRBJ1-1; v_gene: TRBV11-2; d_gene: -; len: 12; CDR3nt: TGTGCCAGCAGCCCAATGACTCGTGAAGCTTTCTTT; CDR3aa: CASSPMTREAFF
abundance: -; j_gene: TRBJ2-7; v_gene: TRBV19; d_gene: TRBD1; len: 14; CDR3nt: TGTGCCAGTAGGCCGGGCAGGGGGACCTACGAGCAGTACTTC; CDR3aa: CASRPGRGTYEQYF
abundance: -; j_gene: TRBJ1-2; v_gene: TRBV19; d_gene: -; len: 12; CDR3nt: TGTGCCAGTAGTATCTCCTTCTATGGCTACACCTTC; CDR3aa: CASSISFYGYTF
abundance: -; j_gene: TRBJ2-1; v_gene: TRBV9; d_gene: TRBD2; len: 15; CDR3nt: TGTGCCAGCAGCGTATTACTAGCGGGAGACAGTGAGCAGTTCTTC; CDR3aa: CASSVLLAGDSEQFF
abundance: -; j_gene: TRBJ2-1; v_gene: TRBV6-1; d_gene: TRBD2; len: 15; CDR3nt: TGTGCCAGCAAGCTGTCCAGCGGGGGGATAAATGAGCAGTTCTTC; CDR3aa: CASKLSSGGINEQFF
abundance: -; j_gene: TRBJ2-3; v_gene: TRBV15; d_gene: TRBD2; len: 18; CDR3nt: TGTGCCACCAGCAGAGATGGGCTTTCCCGGGGGGGCACAGATACGCAGTATTTT; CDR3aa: CATSRDGLSRGGTDTQYF
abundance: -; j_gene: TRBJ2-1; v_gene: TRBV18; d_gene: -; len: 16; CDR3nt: TGTGCCAGCTCAGACGGGACACAAAGAAACACCCATGAGCAGTTCTTC; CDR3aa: CASSDGTQRNTHEQFF
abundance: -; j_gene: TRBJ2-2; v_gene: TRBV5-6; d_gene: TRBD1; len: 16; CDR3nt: TGTGCCAGCAGCTTGATGGACAGGGGGCCCCATGGGGAGCTGTTTTTT; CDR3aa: CASSLMDRGPHGELFF
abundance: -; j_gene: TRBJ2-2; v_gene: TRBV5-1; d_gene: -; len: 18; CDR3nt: TGCGCCAGCAGCGTAACTAGCCGCAACTCCGCGAACACCGGGGAGCTGTTTTTT; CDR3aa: CASSVTSRNSANTGELFF
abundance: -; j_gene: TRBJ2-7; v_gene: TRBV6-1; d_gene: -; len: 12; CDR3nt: TGTGCCAGCAGCCCCGACACCTACGAGCAGTACTTC; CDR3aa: CASSPDTYEQYF
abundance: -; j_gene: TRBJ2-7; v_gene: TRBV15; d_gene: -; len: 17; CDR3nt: TGTGCCACCAGCAGAGGAGGGGGGGGGCGGTCCTCCTACGAGCAGTACTTC; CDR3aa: CATSRGGGGRSSYEQYF
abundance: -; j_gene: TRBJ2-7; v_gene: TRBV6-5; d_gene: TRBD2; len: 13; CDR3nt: TGTGCCAGCAGCGGGACTAGCTTCGACGAGCAGTACTTC; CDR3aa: CASSGTSFDEQYF
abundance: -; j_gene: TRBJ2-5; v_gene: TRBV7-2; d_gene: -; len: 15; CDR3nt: TGTGCCAGCAGCGTCCCAGGGGGCGGGGGAGAGACCCAGTACTTC; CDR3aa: CASSVPGGGGETQYF
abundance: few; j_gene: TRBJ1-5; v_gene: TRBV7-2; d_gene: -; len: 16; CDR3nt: TGTGCCAGCAGCTTCCGTCTCGGGGGTCCAAATCAGCCCCAGCATTTT; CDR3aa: CASSFRLGGPNQPQHF
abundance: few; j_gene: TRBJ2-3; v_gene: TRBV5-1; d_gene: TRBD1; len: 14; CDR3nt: TGCGCCAGCAGCTTCGGACAGGTAGGGGATACGCAGTATTTT; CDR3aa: CASSFGQVGDTQYF
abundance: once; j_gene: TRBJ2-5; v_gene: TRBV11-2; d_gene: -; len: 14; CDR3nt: TGTGCCAGCAGTACTAGGGCGGAGTTAGAGACCCAGTACTTC; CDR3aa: CASSTRAELETQYF
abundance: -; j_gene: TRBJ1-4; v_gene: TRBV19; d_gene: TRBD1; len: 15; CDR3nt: TGTGCCAGTCTTAATTCACAGGGGTCTAATGAAAAACTGTTTTTT; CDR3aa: CASLNSQGSNEKLFF
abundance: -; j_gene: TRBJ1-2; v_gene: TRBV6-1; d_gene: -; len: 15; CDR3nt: TGTGCCAGCAGTCGAGAGGACTTCAGTTCCTATGGCTACACCTTC; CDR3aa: CASSREDFSSYGYTF
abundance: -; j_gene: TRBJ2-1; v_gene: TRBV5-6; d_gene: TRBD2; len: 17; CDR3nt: TGTGCCAGCAGCATTGGTCCCCCTAGCGGGGGATACAATGAGCAGTTCTTC; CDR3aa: CASSIGPPSGGYNEQFF
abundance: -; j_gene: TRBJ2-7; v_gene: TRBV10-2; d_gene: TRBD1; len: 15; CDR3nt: TGCGCCAGCAGTGAGCCGGGACAGGGATCCTACGAGCAGTACTTC; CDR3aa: CASSEPGQGSYEQYF
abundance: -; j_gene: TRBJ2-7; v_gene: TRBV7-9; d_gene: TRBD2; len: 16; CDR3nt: TGTTCCAGCAGCACAACTAGCGGGGGTTTGTCCTACGAGCAGTACTTC; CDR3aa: CSSSTTSGGLSYEQYF
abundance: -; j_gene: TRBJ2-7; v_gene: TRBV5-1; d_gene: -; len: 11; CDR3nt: TGCGCCAGCAGAGGGGATTACGAGCAGTACTTC; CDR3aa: CASRGDYEQYF
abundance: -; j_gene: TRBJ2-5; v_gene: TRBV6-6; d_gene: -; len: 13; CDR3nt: TGTGCCAGCAGTTACTCTGGAGAAGAGACCCAGTACTTC; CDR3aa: CASSYSGEETQYF
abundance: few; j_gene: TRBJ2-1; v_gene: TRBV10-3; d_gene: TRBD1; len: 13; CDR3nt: TGTGCCATCGGTCGAGACAGGGACAATGAGCAGTTCTTC; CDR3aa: CAIGRDRDNEQFF
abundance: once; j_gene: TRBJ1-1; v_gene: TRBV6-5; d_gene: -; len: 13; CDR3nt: TGTGCCAGCAGACCAGACTGGAAGACTGAAGCTTTCTTT; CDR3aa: CASRPDWKTEAFF